The T cell receptor (beta chain) described here comes from a study of shared clonotypes between healthy human individuals. This CDR3 has 14 residues. Trimming took 11 bases from V and 3 from J, leaving 19 bases between them. Germline V gene data show CDR1 as ENHRY and CDR2 as SYGVKD. The assay was immunoSEQ multiplex PCR, and TCRdb's table has in-frame clones only and misses some. The profile shows about a million clones, about 80% of them singletons. Sequencing was carried out using memory CD4+ T cells sorted from blood. The subset is: CD45RA-negative fraction. The V and J genes are TRBV10-3 and TRBJ1-2; unclear D gene. The source of this sequence is a man aged 18 to 30 in good health. The CDR3 DNA reads as TGTGCCGCCGAGAGTCCCTCCCGAGACTATGGCTACACCTTC. Encoded protein: CAAESPSRDYGYTF.